The T cell receptor (beta chain) described here comes from a study of shared clonotypes between healthy human individuals. Study-wide results and caveats: Only blood was sampled, and tissue TCR repertoires likely differ from blood ones. Four donors shared approximately 5% of their naive CD4 clonotypes.

Germline V gives CDR1 MGHDK, CDR2 SYGVNS. The CDR3 has 13 amino acids. V dropped 8 bases and J dropped 6 bases, with 14 bases sitting between them. Libraries were prepared by immunoSEQ multiplex PCR; TCRdb keeps only in-frame clonotypes and omits some of them. The sample shows about 700,000 clones, about 74% of them seen only once. As concerns this clone: The target antigen is unknown.

The clonotype originates from a woman aged 30 to 39 in good health. The sample taken for sequencing was memory CD4+ T cells sorted from blood. Subset here: CD45RA-negative fraction. V is TRBV25-1 and J is TRBJ1-5; D is uncertain. The CDR3 region is CASGGEGGQPQHF. The CDR3 DNA reads as TGTGCCAGCGGAGGAGAGGGAGGTCAGCCCCAGCATTTT.